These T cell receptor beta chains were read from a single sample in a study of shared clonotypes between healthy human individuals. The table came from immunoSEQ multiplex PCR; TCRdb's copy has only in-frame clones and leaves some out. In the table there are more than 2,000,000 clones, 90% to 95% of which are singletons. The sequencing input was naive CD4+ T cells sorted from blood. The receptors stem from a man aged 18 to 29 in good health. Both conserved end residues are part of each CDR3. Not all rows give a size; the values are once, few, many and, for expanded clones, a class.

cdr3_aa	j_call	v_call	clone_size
CASSHRGPNTEAFF	TRBJ1-1	TRBV14	few
CASSSRVIATNEKLFF	TRBJ1-4	TRBV27	NA
CASSQAGTGPYEQYF	TRBJ2-7	TRBV4-1	NA
CASSLGGEGNTEAFF	TRBJ1-1	TRBV5-1	NA
CASQGYVNTEAFF	TRBJ1-1	TRBV6-6	NA
CSAIASTQHF	TRBJ1-5	TRBV20-1	few
CASSGPQPQHF	TRBJ1-5	TRBV28	NA
CASSLRTYNTGELFF	TRBJ2-2	TRBV7-8	NA
CASSLGLAGRKADTQYF	TRBJ2-3	TRBV7-2	NA
CASSLGRAGNTIYF	TRBJ1-3	TRBV11-2	NA
CASSSVAGGPQETQYF	TRBJ2-5	TRBV7-9	NA
CASSNPTGLAAGELFF	TRBJ2-2	TRBV7-2	NA